This T cell receptor beta chain appears in the sequencing data of a study of control samples from healthy donors and cancer patients. Only in-frame clones appear in the TCRdb table, and some are missing; sequencing was by immunoSEQ multiplex PCR. The data contain approximately 97,000 clones, roughly 92% of them singletons. Germline V gives CDR1 SGHVS, CDR2 FQNEAQ. The V and J ends lost 1 base and 5 bases respectively, with 9 bases between them. The CDR3 runs 14 residues. The V and J genes are TRBV7-8 and TRBJ1-5; D uncertain. This TCR was sampled from a human donor in good health. The donor label of this sample is uncertain. Input material: blood. The CDR3 DNA follows: TGTGCCAGCAGCTTAGTAGGCACTTATCAGCCCCAGCATTTT. Residues: CASSLVGTYQPQHF.